Listed below are T cell receptor beta chains from one sample, sequenced in a study of T cell repertoires in cytomegalovirus infection. Via MiXCR, TCRdb re-called the reads, giving one row per CDR3 protein. The table has nearly 700,000 distinct CDR3 sequences, roughly 33% seen once. Their recognized antigens are unknown. The input for sequencing was cultured PBMCs, taken from culture after CMV antigen stimulation. These receptors originate from a human donor in good health (CMV status not recorded). Some clones in this sample may be carry-over from other donors' samples. Each CDR3 is given with its conserved first and last residue. D genes are given only for firm matches. The size of a clone is reported for some rows only, either as once, few or many, or as a class for expanded clones.

V: TRBV7-8
size: few
D: -
J: TRBJ1-5
CDR3: CASSLEAGGNQPQHF
DNA: TGTGCCAGCAGCTTAGAGGCGGGGGGGAATCAGCCCCAGCATTTT

V: TRBV7-2
size: few
D: -
J: TRBJ2-1
CDR3: CASSLGLGGSQQFF
DNA: TGTGCCAGCAGCTTAGGTTTGGGCGGTAGCCAGCAGTTCTTC

V: TRBV6-1
size: few
D: -
J: TRBJ2-2
CDR3: CASSEERGNTGELFF
DNA: TGTGCCAGCAGTGAAGAAAGAGGGAACACCGGGGAGCTGTTTTTT

V: TRBV27
size: few
D: -
J: TRBJ1-1
CDR3: CASSSTLDMYTEAFF
DNA: TGTGCCAGCAGTTCAACCCTAGACATGTACACTGAAGCTTTCTTT

V: TRBV28
size: -
D: -
J: TRBJ1-5
CDR3: CASSSTLQPQHF
DNA: TGTGCCAGCAGTTCGACCTTACAGCCCCAGCATTTT

V: TRBV11-2
size: few
D: -
J: TRBJ2-1
CDR3: CASSLGPNPYNEQFF
DNA: TGTGCCAGCAGCTTAGGACCGAATCCGTACAATGAGCAGTTCTTC

V: TRBV11-2
size: once
D: TRBD1
J: TRBJ1-4
CDR3: CASSLVPPGQGAEKLFF
DNA: TGTGCCAGCAGCTTAGTGCCCCCGGGACAGGGGGCTGAAAAACTGTTTTTT

V: TRBV4-2
size: -
D: -
J: TRBJ2-2
CDR3: CASSPVTRSGSTGELFF
DNA: TGTGCCAGCAGCCCAGTCACTCGCTCCGGATCCACCGGGGAGCTGTTTTTT

V: TRBV4-1
size: -
D: -
J: TRBJ2-1
CDR3: CASSQDGGHSSYNEQFF
DNA: TGCGCCAGCAGCCAAGATGGGGGACACAGCTCCTACAATGAGCAGTTCTTC

V: TRBV12-3/TRBV12-4
size: many
D: -
J: TRBJ2-6
CDR3: CASTDSGANVLTF
DNA: TGTGCCAGCACTGACTCTGGGGCCAACGTCCTGACTTTC

V: TRBV20-1
size: -
D: -
J: TRBJ2-1
CDR3: CSARDPRGPYNEQFF
DNA: TGCAGTGCTAGAGACCCGCGGGGACCCTACAATGAGCAGTTCTTC

V: TRBV5-4
size: -
D: -
J: TRBJ1-2
CDR3: CASSISPGTYYGYTF
DNA: TGTGCCAGCAGCATCAGCCCTGGGACATACTATGGCTACACCTTC

V: TRBV15
size: few
D: TRBD2
J: TRBJ2-7
CDR3: CATSGGEGAYEQYF
DNA: TGTGCCACCAGCGGGGGGGAGGGAGCCTACGAGCAGTACTTC